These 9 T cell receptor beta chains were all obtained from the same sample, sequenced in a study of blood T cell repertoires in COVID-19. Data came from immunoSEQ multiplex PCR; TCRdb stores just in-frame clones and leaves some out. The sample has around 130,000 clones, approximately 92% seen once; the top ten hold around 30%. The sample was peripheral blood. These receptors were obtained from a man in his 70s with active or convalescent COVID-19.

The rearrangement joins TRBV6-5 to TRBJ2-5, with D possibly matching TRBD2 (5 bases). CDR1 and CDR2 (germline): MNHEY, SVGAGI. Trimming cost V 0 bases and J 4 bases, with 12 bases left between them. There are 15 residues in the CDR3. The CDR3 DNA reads TGTGCCAGCAGTTACTCGGTGGGGAGCCTAGAGACCCAGTACTTC. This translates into CASSYSVGSLETQYF.

The CDR3 protein is CASRRDSYYNEQFF. For the CDR3, the DNA is TGTGCCAGTAGGCGGGACAGCTATTACAATGAGCAGTTCTTC. The rearrangement joins TRBV19 to TRBJ2-1; D is possibly TRBD1 (7 bases). CDR1 is LNHDA and CDR2 is SQIVND in the germline V gene (reference sequence). CDR3 length: 14 amino acids. V shed 6 bases and J shed 4 bases, with 13 bases lying between them.

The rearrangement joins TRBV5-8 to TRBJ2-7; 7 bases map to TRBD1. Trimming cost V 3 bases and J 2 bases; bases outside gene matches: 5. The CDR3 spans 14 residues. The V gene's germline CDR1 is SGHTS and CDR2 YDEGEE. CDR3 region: CASSSWDRPYEQYF. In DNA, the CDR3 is TGTGCCAGCAGCTCATGGGACAGACCCTACGAGCAGTACTTC.

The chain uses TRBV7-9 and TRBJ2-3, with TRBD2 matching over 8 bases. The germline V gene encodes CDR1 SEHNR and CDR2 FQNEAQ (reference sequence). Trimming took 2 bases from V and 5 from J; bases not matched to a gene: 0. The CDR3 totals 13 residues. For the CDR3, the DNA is TGTGCCAGCAGCTTACTAGCGGGAGATACGCAGTATTTT. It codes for CASSLLAGDTQYF.

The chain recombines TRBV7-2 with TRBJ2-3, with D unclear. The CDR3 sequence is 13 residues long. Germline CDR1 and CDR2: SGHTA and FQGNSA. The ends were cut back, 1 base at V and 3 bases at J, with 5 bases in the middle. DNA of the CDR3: TGTGCCAGCAGCTTAGAAGCGACAGATACGCAGTATTTT. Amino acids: CASSLEATDTQYF.

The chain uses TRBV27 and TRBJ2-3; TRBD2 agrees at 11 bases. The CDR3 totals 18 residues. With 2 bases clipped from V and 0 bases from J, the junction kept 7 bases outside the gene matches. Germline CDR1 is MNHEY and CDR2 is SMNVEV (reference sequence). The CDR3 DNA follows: TGTGCCAGCAGTTTACGCGGACTAGCGGGTTCCAGCACAGATACGCAGTATTTT. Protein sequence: CASSLRGLAGSSTDTQYF.

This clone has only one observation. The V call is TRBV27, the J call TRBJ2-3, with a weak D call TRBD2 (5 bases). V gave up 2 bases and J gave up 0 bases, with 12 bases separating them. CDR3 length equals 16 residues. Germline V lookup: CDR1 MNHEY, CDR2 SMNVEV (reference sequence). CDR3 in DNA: TGTGCCAGCAGTTTAGCTTCCGGACTGAGCACAGATACGCAGTATTTT. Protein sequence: CASSLASGLSTDTQYF.

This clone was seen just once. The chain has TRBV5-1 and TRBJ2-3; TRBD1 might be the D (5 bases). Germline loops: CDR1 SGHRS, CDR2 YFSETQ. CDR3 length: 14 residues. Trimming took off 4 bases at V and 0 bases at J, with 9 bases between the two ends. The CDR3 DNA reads TGCGCCAGCAGCCGAGACAGCAGCACAGATACGCAGTATTTT. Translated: CASSRDSSTDTQYF.

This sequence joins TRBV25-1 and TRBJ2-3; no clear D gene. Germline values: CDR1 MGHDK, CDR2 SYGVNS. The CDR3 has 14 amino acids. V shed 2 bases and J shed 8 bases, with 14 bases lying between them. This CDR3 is CASSEQVPPATQYF. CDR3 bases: TGTGCCAGCAGTGAACAGGTTCCACCAGCTACGCAGTATTTT.